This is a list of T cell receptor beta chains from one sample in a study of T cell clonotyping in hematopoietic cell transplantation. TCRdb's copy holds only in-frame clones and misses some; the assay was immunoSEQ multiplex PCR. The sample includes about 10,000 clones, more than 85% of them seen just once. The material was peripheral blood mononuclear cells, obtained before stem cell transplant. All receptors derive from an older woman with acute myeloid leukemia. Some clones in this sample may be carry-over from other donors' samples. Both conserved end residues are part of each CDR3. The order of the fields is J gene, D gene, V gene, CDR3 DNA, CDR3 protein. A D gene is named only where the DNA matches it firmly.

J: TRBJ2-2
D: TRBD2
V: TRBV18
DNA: TGTGCCAGCTCGACGACTAGCGCGCACACCGGGGAGCTGTTTTTT
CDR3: CASSTTSAHTGELFF

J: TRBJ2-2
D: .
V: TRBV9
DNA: TGTGCCAGCAGCGTAGACAGCAGAGAATCCGGGGAGCTGTTTTTT
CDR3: CASSVDSRESGELFF

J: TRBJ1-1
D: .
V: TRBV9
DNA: TGTGCCAGCAGCGTCGGGGTTCTCACTGAAGCTTTCTTT
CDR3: CASSVGVLTEAFF

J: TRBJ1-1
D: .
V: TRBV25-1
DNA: TGTGCCAGCAGTGTCAGGGCCAGGGAAACTGAAGCTTTCTTT
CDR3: CASSVRARETEAFF

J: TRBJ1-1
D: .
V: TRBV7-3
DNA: TGTGCCAGCAGCTTACAGGGTGATACTGAAGCTTTCTTT
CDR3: CASSLQGDTEAFF

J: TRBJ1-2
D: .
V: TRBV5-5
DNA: TGTGCCAGCAGCTTGGAAGGGGTTGGCTACACCTTC
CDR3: CASSLEGVGYTF

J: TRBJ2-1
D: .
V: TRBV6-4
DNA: TGTGCCAGCAGTGTCTCATCTGTGGATGAGCAGTTCTTC
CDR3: CASSVSSVDEQFF

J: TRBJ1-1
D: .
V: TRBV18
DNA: TGTGCCAGCTCACCGGGCAACACTGAAGCTTTCTTT
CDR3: CASSPGNTEAFF

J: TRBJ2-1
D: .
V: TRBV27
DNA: TGTGCCAGCAGTAGGGCGGTTGGGGGTAGTGAGCAGTTCTTC
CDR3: CASSRAVGGSEQFF

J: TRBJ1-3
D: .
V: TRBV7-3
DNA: TGTGCCAGCAGCTTATCGGGGGGCTATGGAAACACCATATATTTT
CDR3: CASSLSGGYGNTIYF

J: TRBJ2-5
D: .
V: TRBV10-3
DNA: TGTGCCATCAGTCGGACGGCCCAAGAGACCCAGTACTTC
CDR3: CAISRTAQETQYF